This is a list of T cell receptor beta chains from one sample in a study of blood T cell repertoires in COVID-19. Clones were sequenced by immunoSEQ multiplex PCR, and TCRdb holds only the in-frame ones, with some missing. The sample lists 100,000 to 150,000 clones, 85% to 90% occurring once. The material sequenced was peripheral blood. These receptors were taken from a woman older than 75 with COVID-19, enrolled during active disease. Each CDR3 is given with its conserved first and last residue. A D gene is named only where the DNA matches it firmly. The listing skips clone size in some rows; elsewhere it reads once, few, many or a size class.

>TRBJ2-1|TRBD2|TRBV5-6|-
TGTGCCAGCGACGACCTAGCGGGGGTGTCCTACAATGAGCAGTTCTTC
CASDDLAGVSYNEQFF
>TRBJ1-2|-|TRBV5-4|-
TGTGCCAGCAGCTTGTGGGGCCCCCATGGCTACACCTTC
CASSLWGPHGYTF
>TRBJ1-6|TRBD1|TRBV2|-
TGTGCCAGCAGAAAGGACAGGGCTGGCCCACCCCTCCACTTT
CASRKDRAGPPLHF
>TRBJ1-1|-|TRBV7-3|-
TGTGCCAGCAGCTTTCGGTTAGGGGTGAACACTGAAGCTTTCTTT
CASSFRLGVNTEAFF
>TRBJ1-6|TRBD1|TRBV27|-
TGTGCCAGCAGATACAGAGGACAGGGAGAAAATTCACCCCTCCACTTT
CASRYRGQGENSPLHF
>TRBJ1-6|-|TRBV7-2|-
TGTGCCAGCAGCTCTCTAGACAGGCCCGACATCAGGGATTCACCCCTCCACTTT
CASSSLDRPDIRDSPLHF
>TRBJ2-5|TRBD2|TRBV13|-
TGTGCCAGCAGCTTAGGCCGGCGGGGAGGGGAGACCCAGTACTTC
CASSLGRRGGETQYF
>TRBJ1-5|TRBD1|TRBV7-2|once
TGTGCCAGCAGCCCGGCGGGTTACAGGGGGCAGCCCCAGCATTTT
CASSPAGYRGQPQHF
>TRBJ2-5|TRBD2|TRBV15|once
TGTGCCACCAGCAGAGAGCGGGAGAGGCGGGAGACCCAGTACTTC
CATSRERERRETQYF
>TRBJ2-3|-|TRBV5-1|-
TGCGCCAGCAGCTTAAGAACTAGCTCTGGTACGCAGTATTTT
CASSLRTSSGTQYF
>TRBJ2-1|TRBD2|TRBV9|many
TGTGCCAGCAGCTTTGGGGCTAGCGGATCCAATGAGCAGTTCTTC
CASSFGASGSNEQFF
>TRBJ1-1|-|TRBV5-1|-
TGCGCCAGCAGCCTAGACGGACAGTTAGCTTATGACGGAGCTTTCTTT
CASSLDGQLAYDGAFF
>TRBJ2-7|-|TRBV2|-
TGTGCCAGCAGCGCACACCGGGACTCCTACTACGAGCAGTACTTC
CASSAHRDSYYEQYF
>TRBJ2-7|TRBD2|TRBV4-2|-
TGTGCCAGCAGCCAAGAGATAGGTAGCGGGAGCTACGAGCAGTACTTC
CASSQEIGSGSYEQYF
>TRBJ2-3|-|TRBV11-2|-
TGTGCCAGCAGCGCAGACTACCATACGCAGTATTTT
CASSADYHTQYF
>TRBJ2-1|TRBD2|TRBV3-1/TRBV3-2|-
TGTGCCAGCAGCCAAGGGCTAGCGGGAGATCAATTCTTC
CASSQGLAGDQFF
>TRBJ1-1|TRBD1|TRBV7-2|-
TGTGCCAGCAGCCCTCGAGGACAGGGGGCGCGTAACACTGAAGCTTTCTTT
CASSPRGQGARNTEAFF
>TRBJ2-1|-|TRBV29-1|-
TGCAGCGTTGAACCCCAGGGGGGCTCCTACAATGAGCAGTTCTTC
CSVEPQGGSYNEQFF
>TRBJ2-1|-|TRBV27|-
TGTGCCAGCAGAGGGGGGGGTGGCTATGAGCAGTTCTTC
CASRGGGGYEQFF
>TRBJ2-3|TRBD2|TRBV2|few
TGTGCCAGCAGAGGACTAGCGGGAACAGATACGCAGTATTTT
CASRGLAGTDTQYF
>TRBJ2-1|-|TRBV4-3|medium-sized
TGCGCCAGCAGCCAAGATCGAAGCGGAGTCAATGAGCAGTTCTTC
CASSQDRSGVNEQFF
>TRBJ2-7|TRBD1|TRBV7-2|-
TGTGCCAGCAGCTTTTGGCAGGGGGACGAGCAGTACTTC
CASSFWQGDEQYF
>TRBJ1-3|TRBD1|TRBV7-9|-
TGTGCCAGCAGCTTCCAGGGGGCAGACACCATATATTTT
CASSFQGADTIYF
>TRBJ2-7|-|TRBV6-1|-
TGTGCCAGCAGTGAAGCCGGGAGTGGAAACGAGCAGTACTTC
CASSEAGSGNEQYF
>TRBJ2-7|-|TRBV7-2|-
TGTGCCAGCAGCTCACGGCACGGGACAACCTACGAGCAGTACTTC
CASSSRHGTTYEQYF
>TRBJ2-7|TRBD1|TRBV18|few
TGTGCCAGCTCACCGTTAGAACAGGGGGCGGGCGAGCAGTACTTC
CASSPLEQGAGEQYF
>TRBJ2-5|TRBD2|TRBV11-2|-
TGTGCCAGCAGCCCGAGACTAGCGGGTGGGGAGACCCAGTACTTC
CASSPRLAGGETQYF